This is a list of T cell receptor beta chains from one sample in a study of T cells in tumors after PD-1 blockade. Only in-frame clones appear in the TCRdb table, and some are missing; sequencing was by immunoSEQ multiplex PCR. The profile shows 54,000 or so clones, around 80% of them singletons. The source material was PBMCs, sampled before anti-PD-1 treatment. The origin of the receptors is a human donor with basal cell carcinoma. Both conserved end residues are trimmed from each CDR3. Clone size is not always given. Where it is, it says once, few, many or a class for expanded clones.

V gene	J gene	clone size	CDR3 protein
TRBV19	TRBJ2-1	-	ASSIKPSSYNEQF
TRBV6-5	TRBJ2-7	once	ASSSAGQSYEQY
TRBV9	TRBJ1-2	-	ASSSPGGLTGPNYGYT
TRBV18	TRBJ2-7	once	ASSKSGGAPIGEQY
TRBV18	TRBJ2-3	-	ASSPPASGSTDTQY
TRBV12-3/TRBV12-4	TRBJ2-2	few	ANQGADGELF
TRBV11-3	TRBJ2-2	-	ASSPRGLTKSNTGELF
TRBV10-1	TRBJ1-1	-	ASSESPGKTEAF
TRBV15	TRBJ1-2	-	ATSRDGQDYGYT
TRBV10-1	TRBJ2-3	-	ASSDSSGVTDTQY
TRBV6-6	TRBJ2-5	-	ASSSGQRQETQY
TRBV30	TRBJ1-6	-	AWQGAYNSPLH
TRBV15	TRBJ1-2	-	ATSRDSWQGAFYGYT
TRBV12-3/TRBV12-4	TRBJ2-3	-	ASSLTDTQY
TRBV5-6	TRBJ1-1	-	ASSAPGLSGYTEAF
TRBV27	TRBJ2-2	-	ASALKVPGELF
TRBV3-1/TRBV3-2	TRBJ1-5	-	ASSQDAGSNQPQH
TRBV2	TRBJ1-4	-	ASSKGQGLSANEKLF
TRBV27	TRBJ1-3	-	ASSFSGTHGNTIY
TRBV7-6	TRBJ1-4	-	ASSPINAVHEKLF
TRBV30	TRBJ1-3	once	AWTLTGVRNTIY
TRBV7-3	TRBJ2-2	-	ASSSKGGSNTGELF
TRBV20-1	TRBJ2-5	-	SASDSQETQY
TRBV6-6	TRBJ2-1	-	ASSYASGAKREQF
TRBV6-5	TRBJ1-5	-	ASTGQGNQPQH
TRBV6-5	TRBJ1-2	-	ATKEKQVPWGYT
TRBV9	TRBJ1-4	once	ASSPRTGWEEKLF
TRBV6-2/TRBV6-3	TRBJ2-2	-	ASSYPPGLSGELF
TRBV5-4	TRBJ2-1	-	ASSLDTGGRNEQF
TRBV7-3	TRBJ1-2	-	ASSIGPDPRDGYT
TRBV30	TRBJ1-5	-	AWSPRGSPGNQPQH
TRBV6-2/TRBV6-3	TRBJ1-2	-	ASSYGTGGAEGYT
TRBV5-6	TRBJ2-2	-	ASSLVGWRDTGELF
TRBV6-6	TRBJ1-5	-	ASSQSTPNSNQPQH
TRBV15	TRBJ1-1	-	ATSSRDSRNTEAF
TRBV9	TRBJ1-3	-	ASSVAPQAQGYGSGNTIY
TRBV6-1	TRBJ2-2	-	ASSEGQAGDAGTGELF
TRBV6-5	TRBJ1-2	once	ASSNSYGYT
TRBV5-5	TRBJ2-3	-	ASSPYLRDRVLIDTQY
TRBV4-2	TRBJ2-1	medium-sized	ASSQDGGGANEQF
TRBV19	TRBJ1-1	-	ASSIVPDTEAF
TRBV21-1	TRBJ1-3	-	ASSEQRDSPTGNTIY
TRBV21-1	TRBJ1-2	-	ASSPRGRLPGYT
TRBV6-5	TRBJ2-7	few	ASSRDSLAYEQY
TRBV2	TRBJ1-4	-	ASSDSSHRAFNEKLF
TRBV18	TRBJ1-1	-	ASSPRNREMNTEAF
TRBV7-9	TRBJ2-7	once	ASSPKTYEQY
TRBV6-6	TRBJ1-1	few	ASSYVGWDTEAF
TRBV6-6	TRBJ1-1	-	ASSRERSNTEAF
TRBV18	TRBJ1-2	few	ASSPGFGYGYT
TRBV5-1	TRBJ2-3	-	ASSNTDTQY
TRBV23-1	TRBJ2-7	-	ASSPPRDSNYEQY
TRBV20-1	TRBJ1-1	once	SASSGFEAF
TRBV6-1	TRBJ1-5	few	ASSEARTGANPQH
TRBV7-3	TRBJ1-1	-	ASSVIQGTEAF
TRBV7-9	TRBJ2-1	-	ASIGQGHNEQF
TRBV6-1	TRBJ2-3	-	ASSEWAGAASTDTQY
TRBV18	TRBJ1-4	-	ASSPQYTAILATNEKLF
TRBV2	TRBJ2-6	once	ASTETILSSGANVLT